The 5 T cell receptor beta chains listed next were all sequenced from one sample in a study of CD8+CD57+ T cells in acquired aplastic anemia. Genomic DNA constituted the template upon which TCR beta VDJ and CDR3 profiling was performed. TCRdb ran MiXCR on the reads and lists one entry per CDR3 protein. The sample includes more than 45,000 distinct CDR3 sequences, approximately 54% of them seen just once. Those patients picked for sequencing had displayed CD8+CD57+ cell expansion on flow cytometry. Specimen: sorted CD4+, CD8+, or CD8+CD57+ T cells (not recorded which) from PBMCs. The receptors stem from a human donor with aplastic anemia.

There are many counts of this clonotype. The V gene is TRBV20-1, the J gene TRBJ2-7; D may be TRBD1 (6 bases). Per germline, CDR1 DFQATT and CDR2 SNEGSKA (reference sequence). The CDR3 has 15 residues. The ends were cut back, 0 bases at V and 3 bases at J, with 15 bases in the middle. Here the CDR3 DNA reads TGCAGTGCTAGAGATTTGAGGGGGACCGACTACGAGCAGTACTTC. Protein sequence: CSARDLRGTDYEQYF.

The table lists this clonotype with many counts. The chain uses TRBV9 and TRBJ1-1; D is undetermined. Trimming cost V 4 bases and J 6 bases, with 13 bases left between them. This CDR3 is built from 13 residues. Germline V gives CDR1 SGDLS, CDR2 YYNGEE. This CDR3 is CASSPRSSPEAFF. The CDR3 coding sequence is TGTGCCAGCAGCCCCCGTAGTAGCCCTGAAGCTTTCTTT. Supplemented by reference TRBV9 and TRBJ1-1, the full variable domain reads DSGVTQTPKHLITATGQRVTLRCSPRSGDLSVYWYQQSLDQGLQFLIQYYNGEERAKGNILERFSAQQFPDLHSELNLSSLELGDSALYFCASSPRSSPEAFFGQGTRLTVV.

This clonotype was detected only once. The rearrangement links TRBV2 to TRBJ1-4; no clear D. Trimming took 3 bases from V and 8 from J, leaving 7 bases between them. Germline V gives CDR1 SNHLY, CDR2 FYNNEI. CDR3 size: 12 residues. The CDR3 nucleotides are TGTGCCAGCAGTGATCCTGAGGAAAAACTGTTTTTT. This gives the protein CASSDPEEKLFF.

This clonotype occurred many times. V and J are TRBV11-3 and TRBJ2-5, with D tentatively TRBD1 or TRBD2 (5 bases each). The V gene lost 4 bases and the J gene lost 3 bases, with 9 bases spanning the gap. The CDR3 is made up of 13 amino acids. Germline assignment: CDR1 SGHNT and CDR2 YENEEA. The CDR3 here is CASSSRDEETQYF. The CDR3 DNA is TGTGCCAGCAGCTCCCGGGACGAAGAGACCCAGTACTTC.

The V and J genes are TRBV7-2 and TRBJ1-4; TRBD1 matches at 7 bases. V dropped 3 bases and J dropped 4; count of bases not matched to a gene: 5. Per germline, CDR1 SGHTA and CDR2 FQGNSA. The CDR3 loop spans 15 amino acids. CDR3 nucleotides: TGTGCCAGCAGCTTCCCGGGACAGCATAATGAAAAACTGTTTTTT. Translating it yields CASSFPGQHNEKLFF.